Listed here are 18 T cell receptor beta chains from one sample, sequenced in a study of T cell responses to AZD1222 COVID-19 vaccine. Using immunoSEQ multiplex PCR, the repertoire was profiled, and TCRdb retains in-frame clones only, with some absent. The sample consists of 150,000 or so clones, 82% of them appearing once. This material consisted of peripheral blood, taken on day 0 of MenACWY control vaccination. These receptors were taken from an adult in good health.

The gene calls are TRBV4-1 and TRBJ1-2; unclear D gene. The germline CDR1 and CDR2 sequences are MGHRA and YSYEKL. The V end lost 4 bases, the J end lost 3 bases, and 12 bases lay between the germline ends. The CDR3 has 14 amino acids. In nucleotides, the CDR3 is TGCGCCAGCAGCCCACATCCGGAGGACTATGGCTACACCTTC. Its protein is CASSPHPEDYGYTF.

This clone was detected only once. The chain links TRBV23-1 to TRBJ1-1; D is uncertain. TRBV23-1 falls under the ORF class, with uncertain function. V was shortened by 7 bases and J by 1 base, with 10 bases between the two germline ends. CDR3 length: 13 amino acids. The CDR3 coding sequence is TGCGCCAGCACCGTGTCAGGGAACACTGAAGCTTTCTTT. Protein product: CASTVSGNTEAFF.

This rearrangement joins TRBV9 to TRBJ1-3; D not resolved. Germline lookup yields CDR1 SGDLS and CDR2 YYNGEE. This CDR3 comprises 16 residues. The V end lost 0 bases, the J end lost 0 bases, and 10 bases lay between the germline ends. CDR3 coding DNA: TGTGCCAGCAGCGTAGAGCCCAGCACCTCTGGAAACACCATATATTTT. It codes for CASSVEPSTSGNTIYF. Combining the CDR3 with reference TRBV9 and TRBJ1-3 gives the whole variable domain DSGVTQTPKHLITATGQRVTLRCSPRSGDLSVYWYQQSLDQGLQFLIQYYNGEERAKGNILERFSAQQFPDLHSELNLSSLELGDSALYFCASSVEPSTSGNTIYFGEGSWLTVV.

CDR3 protein: CASSITPGQGRGYTF. The CDR3 DNA reads as TGTGCCAGTAGTATAACCCCCGGACAGGGCAGAGGCTACACCTTC. The rearrangement links TRBV19 to TRBJ1-2, with 8 positions matching TRBD1. The J segment lost 8 bases and the V segment lost 2 bases, leaving 10 bases of the junction unmatched. CDR3 size: 15 residues. CDR1 is LNHDA, CDR2 SQIVND, per germline (reference sequence).

This chain uses TRBV3-1 (or the pseudogene TRBV3-2) with TRBJ2-2; D perhaps matches TRBD2 (6 bases). V lost 1 base to trimming and J lost 6 bases, with 9 bases between them. The CDR3 is 14 amino acids. Germline values: CDR1 LGHDT, CDR2 YNNKEL (reference sequence). CDR3 sequence (DNA): TGTGCCAGCAGCCAAGGCCGGGAGCCCGGGGAGCTGTTTTTT. It encodes CASSQGREPGELFF.

The genes are TRBV19 and TRBJ1-5, with 8 positions matching TRBD1. V shed 7 bases, J shed 5 bases, and the junction held 10 bases outside the gene matches. This CDR3 is 15 amino acids long. CDR1 is LNHDA, CDR2 SQIVND, per germline (reference sequence). CDR3 DNA: TGTGCCAGTACGCACCCGGACAGGGCTCATCAGCCCCAGCATTTT. The encoded protein is CASTHPDRAHQPQHF.

The CDR3 nucleotides read TGCAGCGTTGGGGAACAGGGAGGAAACACCATATATTTT. Protein: CSVGEQGGNTIYF. This chain links TRBV29-1 with TRBJ1-3; a weak D match, TRBD1 (6 bases). V was pared by 4 bases and J by 4 bases, with 11 bases between. Per germline, CDR1 SQVTM and CDR2 ANQGSEA. This CDR3 is built from 13 residues.

The chain carries TRBV5-1 and TRBJ2-5, with TRBD2 identical over 8 bases. The J segment lost 1 base and the V segment lost 2 bases, leaving 4 bases of the junction unmatched. The CDR3 contains 15 residues. Germline V gene data show CDR1 as SGHRS and CDR2 as YFSETQ. CDR3 residues: CASSFSGGPQETQYF. In DNA, the CDR3 is TGCGCCAGCAGCTTCAGCGGGGGACCCCAAGAGACCCAGTACTTC.

The V gene is TRBV5-1, the J gene TRBJ1-2; D may be TRBD1 (6 bases). Trimming removed 0 bases from V and 4 bases from J, with 16 bases in between. This CDR3 contains 16 residues. CDR1 SGHRS and CDR2 YFSETQ come from the germline V gene. The DNA of the CDR3 is TGCGCCAGCAGCTTGGCCGACAGGAACTTAAGCTATGGCTACACCTTC. Translating gives CASSLADRNLSYGYTF.

There are a few counts of this clone. The chain is built from TRBV2 and TRBJ2-4; D is unresolved. CDR3 size: 12 residues. CDR1 and CDR2 from the germline V gene are SNHLY and FYNNEI. V lost 1 base and J lost 7, with 5 bases in between. The DNA for the CDR3 is TGTGCCAGCAGTGAAGTTGGCAACATTCAGTACTTC. Protein sequence: CASSEVGNIQYF.

This clone was counted a single time. The chain recombines TRBV27 with TRBJ1-2; D may be TRBD1 (5 bases). There are 13 residues in the CDR3. Germline V gene lookup returns CDR1 MNHEY and CDR2 SMNVEV (reference sequence). V lost 3 bases and J lost 5, with 10 bases in between. CDR3 bases: TGTGCCAGCAGTTTGGGGGGTGGGTATGGCTACACCTTC. Its translation: CASSLGGGYGYTF.

This clone was seen at least ten times. The chain couples TRBV19 to TRBJ1-4; 9 bases map to TRBD1. Germline CDR1 reads LNHDA; CDR2 reads SQIVND (reference sequence). This CDR3 has 14 residues. The ends lost 6 bases at V and 8 bases at J; junction bases unmatched: 7. The CDR3 nucleotides are TGTGCCAGTAGGACCGACAGGGGGGGAGAAAAACTGTTTTTT. Residues: CASRTDRGGEKLFF. The variable domain in full, with the rest retrieved from reference TRBV19 and TRBJ1-4, is DGGITQSPKYLFRKEGQNVTLSCEQNLNHDAMYWYRQDPGQGLRLIYYSQIVNDFQKGDIAEGYSVSREKKESFPLTVTSAQKNPTAFYLCASRTDRGGEKLFFGSGTQLSVL.

V gene TRBV28 combines with J gene TRBJ1-2; the D gene is possibly TRBD1 (6 bases). With 5 bases removed from V and 8 bases from J, the gap between germline ends came to 27 bases. Germline V CDR1 and CDR2: MDHEN, SYDVKM. The CDR3 contains 17 residues. CDR3 DNA sequence: TGTGCCAGCAGTCCCCTGGGAATGGGGGGGGCGTTTCTGGGCTACACCTTC. This sequence encodes CASSPLGMGGAFLGYTF.

The rearrangement uses TRBV28 and TRBJ1-1; D is perhaps TRBD1 (5 bases). Trimming left V 7 bases short and J 1 base short, with 13 bases between. Germline values: CDR1 MDHEN, CDR2 SYDVKM. CDR3 length equals 14 residues. Here the CDR3 reads CASTMWGGNTEAFF. CDR3 DNA: TGTGCCAGCACCATGTGGGGGGGGAACACTGAAGCTTTCTTT.

This clone was observed once. The chain recombines TRBV4-2 with TRBJ2-5; D is perhaps TRBD1 or TRBD2 (5 bases each). The CDR3 loop spans 15 amino acids. Per the germline V gene, CDR1 is LGHNA and CDR2 is YNFKEQ. The germline V and J ends were trimmed by 5 bases and 1 base, with 14 bases remaining between them. The CDR3 sequence: CASSSSPGTQETQYF. The CDR3 DNA is TGTGCCAGCAGCTCCTCCCCGGGGACCCAAGAGACCCAGTACTTC.

The chain recombines TRBV11-2 with TRBJ2-1; 7 bases agree with TRBD2. CDR1 is SGHAT, CDR2 FQNNGV, per germline. V lost 5 bases to trimming and J lost 5 bases; unmatched junction nucleotides: 9. This CDR3 is 15 amino acids long. CDR3 amino acids: CASSEAGTTHNEQFF. The CDR3 DNA reads as TGTGCCAGCAGCGAGGCTGGGACTACCCACAATGAGCAGTTCTTC.

This clone has a handful of counts. The chain has TRBV5-5 and TRBJ1-1, with 8 bases matching TRBD1. V was clipped by 5 bases and J by 5 bases; unmatched bases: 8. CDR3 length: 14 amino acids. CDR1 is SGHKS, CDR2 YYEKEE, per germline (reference sequence). CDR3 sequence reads: CASRYDRGRTEAFF. The CDR3 DNA follows: TGTGCCAGCAGATATGACAGGGGTCGGACTGAAGCTTTCTTT. The whole variable domain, remainder taken from reference TRBV5-5 and TRBJ1-1, is DAGVTQSPTHLIKTRGQQVTLRCSPISGHKSVSWYQQVLGQGPQFIFQYYEKEERGRGNFPDRFSARQFPNYSSELNVNALLLGDSALYLCASRYDRGRTEAFFGQGTRLTVV.

As DNA, the CDR3 is TGTGCCAGCAGTTATACGACCGGCAAACTGTTTTTT. Its translation is CASSYTTGKLFF. The chain is built from TRBV2 and TRBJ1-4; no definite D call. V was shortened by 5 bases and J by 11 bases, with 12 bases between the two germline ends. Germline V gene data show CDR1 as SNHLY and CDR2 as FYNNEI. The CDR3 has 12 residues.